This T cell receptor (beta chain) was sequenced in a study of cytomegalovirus exposure and HLA in healthy donors. Primers for the PCR totalled 60 Vbeta and 13 Jbeta. Assay: immunoSEQ multiplex PCR; the TCRdb copy retains only in-frame clones and omits some. The table lists about 180,000 clones, roughly 77% of them singletons, with about 2.5% in the top ten. The CDR3 runs 15 residues. CDR1 SGHRS and CDR2 YFSETQ come from the germline V gene. V was clipped by 1 base and J by 5 bases; unmatched bases: 9. This sequence was found in a woman aged 25 to 39 in good health and CMV-seropositive. Sequenced input: PBMCs. This chain connects TRBV5-1 to TRBJ2-7; 7 nucleotides match TRBD1. The CDR3 is CASSLLGQSLDEQYF. CDR3 coding DNA: TGCGCCAGCAGCTTGTTGGGACAGTCTCTCGACGAGCAGTACTTC.